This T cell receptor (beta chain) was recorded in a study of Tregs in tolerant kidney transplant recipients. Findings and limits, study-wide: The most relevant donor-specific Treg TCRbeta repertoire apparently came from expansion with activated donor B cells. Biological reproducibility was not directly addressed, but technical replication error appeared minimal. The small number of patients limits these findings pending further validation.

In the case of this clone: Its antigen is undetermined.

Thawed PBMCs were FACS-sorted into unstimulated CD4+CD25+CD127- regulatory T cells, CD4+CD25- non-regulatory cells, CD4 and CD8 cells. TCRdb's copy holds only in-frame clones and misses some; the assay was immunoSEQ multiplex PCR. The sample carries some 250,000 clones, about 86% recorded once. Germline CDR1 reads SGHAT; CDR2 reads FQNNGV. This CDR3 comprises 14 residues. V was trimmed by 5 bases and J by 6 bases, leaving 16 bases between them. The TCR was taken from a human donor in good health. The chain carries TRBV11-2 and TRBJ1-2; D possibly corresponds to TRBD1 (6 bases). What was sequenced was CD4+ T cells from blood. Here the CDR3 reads CASSQLARGNGYTF. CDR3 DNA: TGTGCCAGCAGCCAGCTGGCCAGGGGCAATGGCTACACCTTC.